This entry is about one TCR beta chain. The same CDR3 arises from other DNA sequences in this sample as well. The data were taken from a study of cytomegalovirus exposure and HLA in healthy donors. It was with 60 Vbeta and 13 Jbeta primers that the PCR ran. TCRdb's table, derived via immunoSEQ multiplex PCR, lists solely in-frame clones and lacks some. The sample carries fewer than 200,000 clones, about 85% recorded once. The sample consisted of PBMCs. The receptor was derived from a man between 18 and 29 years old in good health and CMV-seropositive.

CDR3 bases: TGTGCCAGCAGCCCCCGAGGAGGTGCGTCCACCGGGGAGCTGTTTTTT. This translates into CASSPRGGASTGELFF. V and J are TRBV7-2 and TRBJ2-2; TRBD2 might be the D (5 bases). Deletions cut 5 bases from V and 4 bases from J, with 17 bases between. Germline CDR1 and CDR2: SGHTA and FQGNSA. The CDR3 covers 16 residues.